This TCR beta chain was captured in a study of T cell clonotyping in hematopoietic cell transplantation. Clones were read by immunoSEQ multiplex PCR, and TCRdb kept only the in-frame ones, dropping some. Of roughly 13,000 clones in the sample, approximately 93% were seen once. This CDR3 has 14 residues. The germline V gene has CDR1 MNHEY and CDR2 SVGAGI. V was clipped by 2 bases and J by 0 bases, with 8 bases between them. The sample consisted of PBMCs, taken 30 days after allogeneic stem cell transplant. The chain is built from TRBV6-5 and TRBJ2-7, with unresolved D. The source is a male patient aged 55 to 70 who had an allogeneic stem cell transplant from an unrelated donor, so the T cells may come from the graft donor. Some clones in this sample may be carry-over from other donors' samples. CDR3 residues: CASSYGRSSYEQYF. As DNA, the CDR3 is TGTGCCAGCAGTTACGGTCGGAGCTCCTACGAGCAGTACTTC.